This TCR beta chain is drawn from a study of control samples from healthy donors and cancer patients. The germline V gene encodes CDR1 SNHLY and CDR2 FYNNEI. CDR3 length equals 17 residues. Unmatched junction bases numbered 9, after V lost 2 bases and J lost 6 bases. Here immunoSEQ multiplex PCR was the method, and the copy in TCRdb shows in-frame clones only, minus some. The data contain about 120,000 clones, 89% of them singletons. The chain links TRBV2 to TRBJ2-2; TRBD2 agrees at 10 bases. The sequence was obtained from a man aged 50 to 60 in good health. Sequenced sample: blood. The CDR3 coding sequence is TGTGCCAGCAGTGAAAACCGGAGCGGGGGGGCCCCCGGGGAGCTGTTTTTT. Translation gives CASSENRSGGAPGELFF.